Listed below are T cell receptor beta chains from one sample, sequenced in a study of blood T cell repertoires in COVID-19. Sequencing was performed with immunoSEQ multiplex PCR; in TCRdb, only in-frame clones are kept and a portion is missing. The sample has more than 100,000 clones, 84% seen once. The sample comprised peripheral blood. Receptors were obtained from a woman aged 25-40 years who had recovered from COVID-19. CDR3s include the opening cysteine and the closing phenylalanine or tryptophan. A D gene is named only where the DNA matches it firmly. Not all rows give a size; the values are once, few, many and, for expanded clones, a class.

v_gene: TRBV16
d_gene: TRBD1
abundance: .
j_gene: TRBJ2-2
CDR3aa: CASSRPPGTGSIGELFF
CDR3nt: TGTGCCAGCAGCCGCCCACCCGGGACAGGGTCGATCGGGGAGCTGTTTTTT

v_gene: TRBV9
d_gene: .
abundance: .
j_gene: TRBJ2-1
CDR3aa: CASSGLGTEGDEQFF
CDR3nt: TGTGCCAGCAGCGGACTAGGAACGGAAGGCGATGAGCAGTTCTTC

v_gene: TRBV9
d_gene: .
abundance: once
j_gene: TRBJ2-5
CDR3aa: CASSVQGTQETQYF
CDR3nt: TGTGCCAGCAGCGTTCAGGGTACCCAAGAGACCCAGTACTTC

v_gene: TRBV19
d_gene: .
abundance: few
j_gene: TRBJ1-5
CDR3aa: CASSLDTSYQPQHF
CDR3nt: TGTGCCAGTAGTTTGGACACCTCCTATCAGCCCCAGCATTTT

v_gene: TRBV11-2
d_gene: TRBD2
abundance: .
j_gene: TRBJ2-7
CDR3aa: CASSLPLAGSPYEQYF
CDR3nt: TGTGCCAGCAGCTTGCCTTTAGCGGGAAGTCCCTACGAGCAGTACTTC

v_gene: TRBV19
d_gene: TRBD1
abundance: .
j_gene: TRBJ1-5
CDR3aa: CASTPPWTGGDQPQHF
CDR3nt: TGTGCCAGTACCCCCCCATGGACAGGGGGCGATCAGCCCCAGCATTTT

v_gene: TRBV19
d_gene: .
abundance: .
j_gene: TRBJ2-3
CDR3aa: CASSIGQEGTDTQYF
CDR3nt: TGTGCCAGTAGTATAGGACAGGAGGGCACAGATACGCAGTATTTT

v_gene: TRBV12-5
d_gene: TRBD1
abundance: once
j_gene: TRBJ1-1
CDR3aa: CASAKDRGPTEAFF
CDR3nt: TGTGCTAGTGCTAAAGACAGGGGACCCACTGAAGCTTTCTTT

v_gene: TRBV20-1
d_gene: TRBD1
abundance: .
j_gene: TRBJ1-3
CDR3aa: CSASWGRTGISGNTIYF
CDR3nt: TGCAGTGCTAGTTGGGGGCGGACAGGGATCTCTGGAAACACCATATATTTT

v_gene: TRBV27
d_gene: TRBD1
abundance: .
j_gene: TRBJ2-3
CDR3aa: CASRTGTGGSDTQYF
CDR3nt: TGTGCCAGCAGGACCGGGACAGGGGGTTCAGATACGCAGTATTTT

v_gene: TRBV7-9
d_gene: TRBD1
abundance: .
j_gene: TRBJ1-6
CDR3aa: CASSDSTGSDSPLHF
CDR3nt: TGTGCCAGCAGCGACTCGACAGGGTCCGATTCACCCCTCCACTTT

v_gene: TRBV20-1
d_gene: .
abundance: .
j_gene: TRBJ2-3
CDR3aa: CSASGGGGTDTQYF
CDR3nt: TGCAGTGCTAGTGGGGGAGGCGGCACAGATACGCAGTATTTT

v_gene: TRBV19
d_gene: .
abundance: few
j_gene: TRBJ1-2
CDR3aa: CASSIWGRENYGYTF
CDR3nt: TGTGCCAGTAGTATCTGGGGCAGGGAAAACTATGGCTACACCTTC

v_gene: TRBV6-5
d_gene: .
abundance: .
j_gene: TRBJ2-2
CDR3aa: CASSQQGGIGELFF
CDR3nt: TGTGCCAGCAGTCAACAGGGGGGGATCGGGGAGCTGTTTTTT

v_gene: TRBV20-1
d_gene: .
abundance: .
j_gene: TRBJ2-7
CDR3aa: CSALDSYEQYF
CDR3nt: TGCAGTGCCTTGGACAGCTACGAGCAGTACTTC

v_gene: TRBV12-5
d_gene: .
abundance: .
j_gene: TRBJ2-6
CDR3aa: CASGLVRKGVTGANVLTF
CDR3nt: TGTGCTAGTGGTTTGGTACGGAAGGGGGTAACCGGGGCCAACGTCCTGACTTTC

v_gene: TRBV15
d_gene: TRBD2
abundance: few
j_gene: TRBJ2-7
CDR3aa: CATSRDHGLAGLHYEQYF
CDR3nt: TGTGCCACCAGCAGGGATCACGGACTAGCGGGATTACACTACGAGCAGTACTTC

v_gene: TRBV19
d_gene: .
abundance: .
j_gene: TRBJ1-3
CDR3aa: CASAGSSGNTIYF
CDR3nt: TGTGCCAGTGCGGGGTCCTCTGGAAACACCATATATTTT

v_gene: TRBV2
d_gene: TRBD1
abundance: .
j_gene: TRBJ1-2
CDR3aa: CASRAAGGNTF
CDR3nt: TGTGCCAGCAGGGCGGCAGGGGGTAACACCTTC

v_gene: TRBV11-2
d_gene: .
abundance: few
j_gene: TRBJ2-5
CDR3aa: CASSLVQIEETQYF
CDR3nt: TGTGCCAGCAGCTTAGTACAGATAGAAGAGACCCAGTACTTC

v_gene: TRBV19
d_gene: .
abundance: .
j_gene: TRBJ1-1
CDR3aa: CASSIVALNTEAFF
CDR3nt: TGTGCCAGTAGTATAGTGGCCTTGAACACTGAAGCTTTCTTT

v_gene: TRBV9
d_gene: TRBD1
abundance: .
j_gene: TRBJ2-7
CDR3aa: CASSVEAGRGEQYF
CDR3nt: TGTGCCAGCAGCGTAGAAGCAGGCAGGGGGGAGCAGTACTTC

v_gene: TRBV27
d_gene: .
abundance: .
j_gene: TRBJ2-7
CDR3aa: CASSLRLTSSYEQYF
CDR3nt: TGTGCCAGCAGTTTAAGACTAACAAGCTCCTACGAGCAGTACTTC

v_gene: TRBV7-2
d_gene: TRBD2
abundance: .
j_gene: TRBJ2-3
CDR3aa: CASSLGPSGNTQYF
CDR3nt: TGTGCCAGCAGCTTAGGCCCTAGCGGGAATACGCAGTATTTT

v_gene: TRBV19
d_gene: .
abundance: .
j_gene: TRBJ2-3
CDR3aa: CASTSLSSGSTDTQYF
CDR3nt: TGTGCCAGTACTAGTCTTTCCAGCGGAAGCACAGATACGCAGTATTTT

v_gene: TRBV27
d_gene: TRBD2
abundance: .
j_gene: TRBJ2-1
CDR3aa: CASSLPVLAGSYNEQFF
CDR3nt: TGTGCCAGCAGTCTTCCAGTACTAGCGGGGTCTTACAATGAGCAGTTCTTC

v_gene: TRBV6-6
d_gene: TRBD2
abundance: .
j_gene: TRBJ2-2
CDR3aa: CASSPRRKTSGRENTGELFF
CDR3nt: TGTGCCAGCAGCCCCCGTCGTAAGACTAGCGGGAGGGAGAACACCGGGGAGCTGTTTTTT

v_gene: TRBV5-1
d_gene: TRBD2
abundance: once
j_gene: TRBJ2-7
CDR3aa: CASSQIAGERNEQYF
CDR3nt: TGCGCCAGCAGCCAGATAGCGGGAGAAAGGAACGAGCAGTACTTC

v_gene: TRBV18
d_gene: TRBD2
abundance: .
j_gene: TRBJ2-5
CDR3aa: CASSPRAGGLQETQYF
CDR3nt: TGTGCCAGCTCACCACGCGCGGGGGGCCTCCAAGAGACCCAGTACTTC

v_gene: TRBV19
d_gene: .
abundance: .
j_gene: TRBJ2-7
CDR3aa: CASSYSLSQSYEQYF
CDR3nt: TGTGCCAGTAGTTACAGTCTTAGTCAGTCCTACGAGCAGTACTTC

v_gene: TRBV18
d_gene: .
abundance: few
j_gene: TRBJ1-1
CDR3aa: CASSPPNGNTEAFF
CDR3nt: TGTGCCAGCTCACCACCGAACGGGAACACTGAAGCTTTCTTT

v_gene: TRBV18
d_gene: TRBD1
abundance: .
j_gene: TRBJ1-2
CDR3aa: CASSPGQGGYGYTF
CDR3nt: TGTGCCAGCTCACCAGGACAGGGGGGCTATGGCTACACCTTC

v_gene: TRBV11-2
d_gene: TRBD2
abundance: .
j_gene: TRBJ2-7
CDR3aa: CASSLELANYEQYF
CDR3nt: TGTGCCAGCAGCTTGGAACTAGCGAATTACGAGCAGTACTTC

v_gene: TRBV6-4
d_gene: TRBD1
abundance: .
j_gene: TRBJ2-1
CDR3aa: CASSPQGAAPYNEQFF
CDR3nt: TGTGCCAGCAGTCCTCAGGGGGCTGCCCCCTACAATGAGCAGTTCTTC

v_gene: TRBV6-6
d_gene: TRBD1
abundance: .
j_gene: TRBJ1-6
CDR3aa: CASRGQGLNSPLHF
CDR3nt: TGTGCCAGCAGAGGACAGGGACTTAATTCACCCCTCCACTTT

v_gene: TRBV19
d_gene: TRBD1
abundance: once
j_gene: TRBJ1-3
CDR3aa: CASSTSGGTLAGNTIYF
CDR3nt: TGTGCCAGTAGTACGTCAGGGGGAACCTTGGCTGGAAACACCATATATTTT

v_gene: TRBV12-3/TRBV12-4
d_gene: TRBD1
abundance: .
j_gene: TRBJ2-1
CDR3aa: CASNRDRGQFF
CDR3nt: TGTGCCAGCAACCGTGACAGGGGGCAGTTCTTC

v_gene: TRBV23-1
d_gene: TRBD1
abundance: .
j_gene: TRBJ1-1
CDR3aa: CASSQSPGQGAPNTEAFF
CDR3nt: TGCGCCAGCAGTCAATCGCCCGGACAGGGGGCGCCGAACACTGAAGCTTTCTTT

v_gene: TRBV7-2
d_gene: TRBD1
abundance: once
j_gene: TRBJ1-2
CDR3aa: CASSRDRGSPCTF
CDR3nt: TGTGCCAGCAGCCGGGACAGGGGTTCCCCCTGCACCTTC

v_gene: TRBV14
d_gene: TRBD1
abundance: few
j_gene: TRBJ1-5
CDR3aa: CASSQGDRASF
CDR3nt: TGTGCCAGCAGCCAAGGGGACAGGGCGTCATTT

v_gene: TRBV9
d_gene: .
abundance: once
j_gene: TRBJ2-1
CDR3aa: CASSVSSVSYNEQFF
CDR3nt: TGTGCCAGCAGCGTCTCTAGCGTCAGTTACAATGAGCAGTTCTTC

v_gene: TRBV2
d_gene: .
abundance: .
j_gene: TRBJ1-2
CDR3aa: CASSENRLYYGYTF
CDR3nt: TGTGCCAGCAGTGAGAACAGGTTGTACTATGGCTACACCTTC

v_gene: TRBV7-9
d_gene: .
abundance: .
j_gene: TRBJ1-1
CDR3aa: CASSPQGRRTEAFF
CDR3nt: TGTGCCAGCAGCCCACAGGGAAGGAGGACTGAAGCTTTCTTT

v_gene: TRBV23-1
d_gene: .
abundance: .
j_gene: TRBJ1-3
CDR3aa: CASSPGGPIRSGNTIYF
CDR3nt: TGCGCCAGCAGTCCCGGAGGCCCAATACGCTCTGGAAACACCATATATTTT

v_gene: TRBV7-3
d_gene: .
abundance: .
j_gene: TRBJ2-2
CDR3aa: CASSMTMNTGELFF
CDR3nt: TGTGCCAGCAGCATGACTATGAACACCGGGGAGCTGTTTTTT

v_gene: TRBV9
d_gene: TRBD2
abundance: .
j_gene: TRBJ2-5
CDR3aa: CASSSRTSGRVSQETQYF
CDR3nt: TGTGCCAGCAGCTCCAGGACTAGCGGGAGGGTATCCCAAGAGACCCAGTACTTC

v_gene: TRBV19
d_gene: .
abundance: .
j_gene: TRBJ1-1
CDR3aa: CASSISEQGSTEAFF
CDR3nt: TGTGCCAGTAGTATTTCCGAGCAGGGATCCACTGAAGCTTTCTTT

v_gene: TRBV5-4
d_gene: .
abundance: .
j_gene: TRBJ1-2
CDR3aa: CASSSGTYSSSYGYTF
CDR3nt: TGTGCCAGCAGCTCCGGGACATACTCCTCTTCTTATGGCTACACCTTC

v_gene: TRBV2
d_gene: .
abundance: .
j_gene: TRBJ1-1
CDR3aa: CASIRENTEAFF
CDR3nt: TGTGCCAGCATCCGGGAGAACACTGAAGCTTTCTTT

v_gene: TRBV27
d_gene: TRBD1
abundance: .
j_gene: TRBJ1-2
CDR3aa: CASRDPGQGVYGYTF
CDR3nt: TGTGCCAGCAGGGATCCGGGACAGGGGGTCTATGGCTACACCTTC

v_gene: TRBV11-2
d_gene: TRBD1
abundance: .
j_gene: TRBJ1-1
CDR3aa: CASSLVGGETEAFF
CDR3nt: TGTGCCAGCAGCTTAGTAGGGGGCGAGACTGAAGCTTTCTTT